Sequencing of this TCR beta chain was carried out in a study of glioma-infiltrating T cells after dendritic cell vaccination. Whole-study context: Patients had newly diagnosed or recurrent glioblastoma and received dendritic cell vaccines.

Primers: 60 V beta forward and 13 J beta reverse. TCRdb's copy holds only in-frame clones and misses some; the assay was immunoSEQ multiplex PCR. The table records tens of thousands of clones, about 89% of them present only once. Study results and caveats: TCR clonality showed no direct relationship with survival.

Turning to this clone: Its antigen remains unknown.

There are 15 residues in the CDR3. Germline V gene lookup returns CDR1 LGHNA and CDR2 YSLEER. Between the trimmed V and J ends, which lost 4 bases and 8 bases, there was a span of 20 bases. Time point in this sample: after dendritic cell vaccination, including at tumor progression/relapse. Isocitrate dehydrogenase mutation was absent in all glioblastoma patients. Sequences were derived from blood, sampled after dendritic cell vaccination. J is TRBJ1-2 and V is TRBV4-3; D gene ambiguous. This sequence originates from a human donor with glioblastoma. The CDR3 is CASSRTTAGGEGYTF. As DNA, the CDR3 is TGCGCCAGCAGCCGTACGACTGCCGGAGGAGAAGGCTACACCTTC.